These T cell receptor beta chains were read from a single sample in a study of cytomegalovirus exposure and HLA in healthy donors. Clones were read by immunoSEQ multiplex PCR, and TCRdb kept only the in-frame ones, dropping some. In the table there are approximately 160,000 clones, 84% of which are singletons. Sequenced input: PBMCs. Receptors were obtained from a man aged 25-45 years in good health and CMV-seropositive. Each CDR3 is given with its conserved first and last residue. The D gene is left open where the match is weak. Only some rows state a clone size, as once, few, many or a class for expanded clones.

12	TRBV29-1	NA	NA	TRBJ1-2	CSVGRGGVGYTF	TGCAGCGTTGGAAGGGGGGGTGTCGGCTACACCTTC
13	TRBV6-6	TRBD1	NA	TRBJ1-5	CASTPTGSQPQHF	TGTGCCAGCACCCCGACAGGGAGTCAGCCCCAGCATTTT
14	TRBV2	NA	NA	TRBJ1-4	CASSEVRTNEKLFF	TGTGCCAGCAGTGAGGTCAGAACTAATGAAAAACTGTTTTTT
14	TRBV19	NA	NA	TRBJ1-1	CASSIEDQVTEAFF	TGTGCCAGTAGTATAGAAGATCAGGTTACTGAAGCTTTCTTT
15	TRBV29-1	TRBD2	NA	TRBJ2-7	CSVEDPLAGDYEQYF	TGCAGCGTTGAAGATCCACTAGCGGGCGACTACGAGCAGTACTTC
19	TRBV4-1	TRBD2	NA	TRBJ2-7	CASSWGWGLAGVSSYEQYF	TGCGCCAGCAGCTGGGGATGGGGACTAGCGGGCGTCAGTTCCTACGAGCAGTACTTC
14	TRBV30	TRBD1	few	TRBJ2-5	CAWDRQGIQETQYF	TGTGCCTGGGACCGACAGGGGATTCAAGAGACCCAGTACTTC
15	TRBV11-2	TRBD2	NA	TRBJ2-3	CASSWTSGSTDTQYF	TGTGCCAGCAGCTGGACTAGCGGCAGCACAGATACGCAGTATTTT
17	TRBV28	NA	NA	TRBJ1-3	CASSLPLRRYSGNTIYF	TGTGCCAGCAGTCTCCCCCTCCGCAGATACTCTGGAAACACCATATATTTT
15	TRBV11-3	TRBD1	NA	TRBJ2-7	CASSPGQGGNLEQYF	TGTGCCAGCAGCCCCGGACAGGGGGGGAATCTCGAGCAGTACTTC
14	TRBV2	NA	NA	TRBJ1-2	CASSGPTDRRGYTF	TGTGCCAGCAGTGGGCCGACGGACAGACGTGGCTACACCTTC
15	TRBV2	NA	once	TRBJ1-2	CASSPQWTADYGYTF	TGTGCCAGCAGTCCTCAATGGACAGCGGACTATGGCTACACCTTC
14	TRBV30	NA	NA	TRBJ1-4	CAWSVRGKGEKLFF	TGTGCCTGGAGTGTCCGAGGGAAAGGCGAAAAACTGTTTTTT
14	TRBV27	NA	NA	TRBJ2-1	CASSKFLAYNEQFF	TGTGCCAGCAGTAAGTTTCTAGCGTACAATGAGCAGTTCTTC
14	TRBV7-9	NA	NA	TRBJ1-2	CASSLDRQIYGYTF	TGTGCCAGCAGCCTCGACAGGCAAATCTATGGCTACACCTTC
13	TRBV6-1	NA	NA	TRBJ1-3	CAGGAVSGNTIYF	TGTGCCGGCGGGGCAGTCTCTGGAAACACCATATATTTT
15	TRBV6-6	NA	NA	TRBJ1-5	CASSYEAGVDQPQHF	TGTGCCAGCAGTTACGAAGCGGGGGTCGATCAGCCCCAGCATTTT
17	TRBV7-2	TRBD1	NA	TRBJ2-7	CASSLDAGGQGPYEQYF	TGTGCCAGCAGCTTAGATGCGGGGGGACAGGGGCCCTACGAGCAGTACTTC
14	TRBV11-2	TRBD2	NA	TRBJ2-3	CASSPRTSGRAMHF	TGTGCCAGCAGCCCACGGACTAGCGGGAGGGCTATGCATTTT
16	TRBV7-3	NA	NA	TRBJ1-3	CASRTPRCYSGNTIYF	TGTGCCAGCAGAACCCCCCGGTGTTACTCTGGAAACACCATATATTTT
13	TRBV13	TRBD1	NA	TRBJ2-7	CASSSGTGGEQYF	TGTGCCAGCAGCTCCGGGACAGGGGGTGAGCAGTACTTC
13	TRBV5-4	TRBD1	NA	TRBJ2-7	CASSRDRDYEQYF	TGTGCCAGCAGTCGAGACAGGGACTACGAGCAGTACTTC
11	TRBV7-9	NA	NA	TRBJ2-2	CASTIVGELFF	TGTGCCAGCACCATAGTTGGGGAGCTGTTTTTT
15	TRBV27	TRBD1	NA	TRBJ2-7	CASTYSGGSSYEQYF	TGTGCCAGCACCTACTCAGGGGGTTCCTCCTACGAGCAGTACTTC
15	TRBV7-7	NA	NA	TRBJ2-7	CASSLGRRSSYEQYF	TGTGCTAGCAGCTTAGGTCGGCGGAGCTCCTACGAGCAGTACTTC
16	TRBV13	TRBD1	once	TRBJ1-2	CASSPVGRGSDYGYTF	TGTGCCAGCAGTCCAGTGGGCAGGGGGTCCGACTATGGCTACACCTTC
14	TRBV18	NA	NA	TRBJ2-7	CASSPRRDSYEQYF	TGTGCCAGCTCACCAAGGAGGGACTCCTACGAGCAGTACTTC
16	TRBV11-2	TRBD2	NA	TRBJ2-7	CASSTGLAGFPYEQYF	TGTGCCAGCAGCACAGGACTAGCGGGTTTTCCCTACGAGCAGTACTTC
15	TRBV28	TRBD1	NA	TRBJ2-7	CASSSSGQGDYEQYF	TGTGCCAGCAGTTCATCGGGACAGGGTGACTACGAGCAGTACTTC
14	TRBV5-6	NA	NA	TRBJ1-1	CASSFGTGNTEAFF	TGTGCCAGCAGCTTCGGGACTGGAAACACTGAAGCTTTCTTT
14	TRBV6-5	TRBD1	NA	TRBJ2-7	CASSRGTGTDEQYF	TGTGCCAGCAGCAGGGGGACAGGGACGGACGAGCAGTACTTC
14	TRBV27	TRBD1	NA	TRBJ1-2	CASAWDRADYGYTF	TGTGCCAGCGCCTGGGACAGGGCTGACTATGGCTACACCTTC
13	TRBV11-2	TRBD1	NA	TRBJ2-7	CASSFTGEYEQYF	TGTGCCAGCAGCTTTACAGGGGAGTACGAGCAGTACTTC
18	TRBV11-2	NA	NA	TRBJ1-4	CASSLDPWLLGGNEKLFF	TGTGCCAGCAGCTTAGATCCTTGGCTACTGGGGGGAAATGAAAAACTGTTTTTT
14	TRBV27	TRBD1	NA	TRBJ1-5	CASSLGTGGQPQHF	TGTGCCAGCAGTTTGGGGACAGGGGGACAGCCCCAGCATTTT
15	TRBV28	TRBD1	NA	TRBJ1-2	CASSTGTGTNYGYTF	TGTGCCAGCAGTACCGGGACAGGAACTAACTATGGCTACACCTTC
15	TRBV30	TRBD2	NA	TRBJ2-1	CAWSVRLAGWNEQFF	TGTGCCTGGAGTGTACGGCTAGCGGGGTGGAATGAGCAGTTCTTC
14	TRBV29-1	TRBD1	NA	TRBJ2-2	CSVAGQGNTGELFF	TGCAGCGTAGCGGGACAGGGGAACACCGGGGAGCTGTTTTTT
15	TRBV9	NA	NA	TRBJ1-5	CASSVGAGKWQPQHF	TGTGCCAGCAGCGTAGGGGCAGGGAAATGGCAGCCCCAGCATTTT
14	TRBV2	NA	NA	TRBJ1-5	CASGGEGVNQPQHF	TGTGCCAGCGGAGGGGAAGGAGTTAATCAGCCCCAGCATTTT
18	TRBV7-6	TRBD2	NA	TRBJ2-6	CASSPTGGTPSGANVLTF	TGTGCCAGCAGCCCGACGGGGGGTACCCCCTCTGGGGCCAACGTCCTGACTTTC
14	TRBV6-1	NA	NA	TRBJ1-2	CASRFRTEDYGYTF	TGTGCCAGCAGGTTCCGGACAGAAGACTATGGCTACACCTTC
12	TRBV5-4	TRBD1	few	TRBJ2-7	CASSTGTAPAAF	TGTGCCAGCAGCACCGGGACAGCCCCAGCAGCCTTC
16	TRBV7-9	TRBD2	NA	TRBJ2-5	CASSLTLQGEGETQYF	TGTGCCAGCAGCTTAACCTTACAAGGGGAGGGGGAGACCCAGTACTTC
16	TRBV10-3	TRBD2	NA	TRBJ2-1	CAIGVTSGRVTGEQFF	TGTGCCATCGGGGTGACTAGCGGGAGGGTAACGGGTGAGCAGTTCTTC
14	TRBV7-2	NA	NA	TRBJ2-1	CASSLVGGARGQFF	TGTGCCAGCAGCTTAGTGGGCGGGGCACGGGGGCAGTTCTTC
15	TRBV5-4	TRBD1	NA	TRBJ2-3	CASRAGTGRTDTQYF	TGTGCCAGCAGAGCCGGGACAGGGAGGACAGATACGCAGTATTTT
16	TRBV6-5	NA	NA	TRBJ2-7	CASSYSGSGPAYEQYF	TGTGCCAGCAGTTACTCGGGGAGCGGACCTGCCTACGAGCAGTACTTC
17	TRBV7-2	NA	NA	TRBJ1-2	CASSLGTVLGSLYGYTF	TGTGCCAGCAGCTTAGGGACAGTTTTAGGTTCCTTATATGGCTACACCTTC
16	TRBV5-1	TRBD1	NA	TRBJ2-7	CASSYAPGTVTYEQYF	TGCGCCAGCAGCTACGCCCCCGGGACAGTAACCTACGAGCAGTACTTC
16	TRBV15	NA	once	TRBJ1-4	CATSTGQRATNEKLFF	TGTGCCACCAGCACCGGACAGCGAGCAACTAATGAAAAACTGTTTTTT
12	TRBV6-6	TRBD1	NA	TRBJ1-1	CASRRDRAEAFF	TGTGCCAGCAGGCGGGACAGGGCTGAAGCTTTCTTT
12	TRBV30	TRBD1	NA	TRBJ2-7	CALGTGKDEQYF	TGTGCCCTTGGGACAGGGAAGGACGAGCAGTACTTC
13	TRBV29-1	TRBD1	NA	TRBJ1-2	CSVYRDRGFGYTF	TGCAGCGTTTACCGGGACAGGGGGTTTGGCTACACCTTC
13	TRBV7-7	NA	many	TRBJ2-1	CASSTNRDGEQFF	TGTGCCAGCAGCACAAACAGGGACGGTGAGCAGTTCTTC
15	TRBV11-3	TRBD2	NA	TRBJ2-7	CASSPGLAGGYEQYF	TGTGCCAGCAGCCCGGGACTAGCGGGAGGATACGAGCAGTACTTC
12	TRBV28	NA	NA	TRBJ2-1	CASSFPPREQFF	TGTGCCAGCAGTTTCCCCCCCAGGGAGCAGTTCTTC
13	TRBV10-2	NA	many	TRBJ2-7	CASTGTPRYEQYF	TGCGCCAGCACCGGGACACCACGCTACGAGCAGTACTTC